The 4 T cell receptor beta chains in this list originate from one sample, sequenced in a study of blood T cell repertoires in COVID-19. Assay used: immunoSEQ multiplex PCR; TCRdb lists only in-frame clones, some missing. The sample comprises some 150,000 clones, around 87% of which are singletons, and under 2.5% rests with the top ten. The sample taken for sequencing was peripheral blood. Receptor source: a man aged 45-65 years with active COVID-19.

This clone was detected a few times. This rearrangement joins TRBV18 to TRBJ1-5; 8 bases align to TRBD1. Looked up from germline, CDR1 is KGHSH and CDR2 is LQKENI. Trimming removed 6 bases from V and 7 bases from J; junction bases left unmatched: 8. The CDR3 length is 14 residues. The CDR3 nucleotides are TGTGCCAGCTCGCAGACAGGGGAACGCCAGCCCCAGCATTTT. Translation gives CASSQTGERQPQHF.

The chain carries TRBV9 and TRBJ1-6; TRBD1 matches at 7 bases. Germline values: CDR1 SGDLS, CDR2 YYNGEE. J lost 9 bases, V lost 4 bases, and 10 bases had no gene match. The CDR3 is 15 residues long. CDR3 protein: CASSPRQGSGSPLHF. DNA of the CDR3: TGTGCCAGCAGCCCAAGACAGGGTAGCGGTTCACCCCTCCACTTT.

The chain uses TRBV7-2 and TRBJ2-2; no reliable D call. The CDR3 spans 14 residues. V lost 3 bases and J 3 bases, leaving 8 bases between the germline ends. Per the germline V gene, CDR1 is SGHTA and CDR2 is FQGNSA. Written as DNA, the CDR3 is TGTGCCAGCAGCTTGGCTACAGACACCGGGGAGCTGTTTTTT. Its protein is CASSLATDTGELFF.

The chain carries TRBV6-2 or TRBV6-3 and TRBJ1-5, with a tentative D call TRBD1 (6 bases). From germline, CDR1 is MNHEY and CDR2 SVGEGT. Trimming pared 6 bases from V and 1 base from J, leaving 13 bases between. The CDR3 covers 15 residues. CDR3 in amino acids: CASSPPGQSNQPQHF. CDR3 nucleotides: TGTGCCAGCAGCCCCCCCGGACAGAGCAATCAGCCCCAGCATTTT.